The 16 T cell receptor beta chains reported below all come from one sample, sequenced in a study of T cell responses to AZD1222 COVID-19 vaccine. Generated by immunoSEQ multiplex PCR, the TCRdb table keeps only in-frame clones and is missing some. The top ten clones hold roughly 27% of a sample with more than 150,000 clones, approximately 90% of them seen once. This material consisted of peripheral blood, taken 28 days after the second AZD1222 dose. Receptor source: an adult who received the AZD1222 COVID-19 vaccine.

V is TRBV28 and J is TRBJ2-1, with D perhaps TRBD1 (7 bases). V gave up 7 bases and J gave up 0 bases, with 16 bases separating them. CDR3 size: 16 residues. Germline V gene lookup returns CDR1 MDHEN and CDR2 SYDVKM. CDR3 amino acids: CASTLSGDSSYNEQFF. CDR3 coding DNA: TGTGCCAGCACCCTCTCGGGGGACAGCTCCTACAATGAGCAGTTCTTC.

The chain carries TRBV7-9 and TRBJ2-2, with D possibly matching TRBD1 (6 bases). Trimming removed 5 bases from V and 1 base from J, with 14 bases in between. Looked up from germline, CDR1 is SEHNR and CDR2 is FQNEAQ (reference sequence). The CDR3 extends over 16 amino acids. The CDR3 coding sequence is TGTGCCAGCAGCATACGTCCGGGACAGAACACCGGGGAGCTGTTTTTT. Its translation: CASSIRPGQNTGELFF.

The CDR3 reads CASSLGRDRGYTF. The CDR3 nucleotides read TGTGCCAGCAGCTTAGGCAGGGATCGCGGCTACACCTTC. The rearrangement links TRBV7-9 to TRBJ1-2, with D possibly matching TRBD1 (5 bases). This CDR3 region has 13 residues. V was pared by 1 base and J by 8 bases, with 11 bases between. Germline V gene sequence: CDR1 SEHNR, CDR2 FQNEAQ (reference sequence).

The V call is TRBV5-4, the J call TRBJ2-7, with 11 nucleotides matching TRBD2. The trim removed 0 bases at V and 12 bases at J, leaving 5 bases unmatched. CDR3 length: 13 residues. Germline assignment: CDR1 SGHNT and CDR2 YYREEE (reference sequence). CDR3 sequence reads: CASSLGTSGFLYF. The CDR3, as DNA: TGTGCCAGCAGCTTGGGGACTAGCGGGTTTCTGTACTTC.

V is TRBV7-8 and J is TRBJ2-5, with D uncertain. The CDR3 is 12 residues long. Germline V gene lookup returns CDR1 SGHVS and CDR2 FQNEAQ. Trimming took 4 bases from V and 1 from J, leaving 4 bases between them. The CDR3 spells CASSWSQETQYF. The CDR3, as DNA: TGTGCCAGCAGCTGGAGCCAAGAGACCCAGTACTTC.

The J gene is TRBJ1-5, the V gene TRBV7-9; no reliable D call. The CDR3 loop spans 14 amino acids. Germline V CDR1 and CDR2: SEHNR, FQNEAQ (reference sequence). V lost 2 bases, J lost 4 bases, and 9 bases lay in between. CDR3 bases: TGTGCCAGCAGCTTATCGGCGGGGAATCAGCCCCAGCATTTT. Translation gives CASSLSAGNQPQHF.

The chain joins TRBV5-8 to TRBJ2-1; 12 bases fit TRBD2. The germline CDR1 and CDR2 sequences are SGHTS and YDEGEE. With 4 bases clipped from V and 5 bases from J, the junction kept 4 bases outside the gene matches. This CDR3 is built from 15 residues. For the CDR3, the DNA is TGTGCCAGCAGCCTAGGACTAGCGGGGAACAATGAGCAGTTCTTC. Residues: CASSLGLAGNNEQFF.

The chain recombines TRBV7-2 with TRBJ2-2; a weak D match, TRBD2 (6 bases). The CDR3 runs to 16 residues. V dropped 5 bases and J dropped 4 bases, with 17 bases sitting between them. Germline values: CDR1 SGHTA, CDR2 FQGNSA. The CDR3 DNA reads as TGTGCCAGCAGCAAATGGGACTCTAGAGGCACCGGGGAGCTGTTTTTT. Translated: CASSKWDSRGTGELFF.

This chain joins TRBV3-1 (or the pseudogene TRBV3-2) and TRBJ2-2, with 9 nucleotides matching TRBD2. The ends lost 1 base at V and 5 bases at J; junction bases unmatched: 23. The length of the CDR3 is 22 residues. Per germline, CDR1 LGHDT and CDR2 YNNKEL (reference sequence). The CDR3 coding sequence is TGTGCCAGCAGCCAAGGTCCTAGGAAGGGGTTGGGACTAGCAGATCGAACCGGGGAGCTGTTTTTT. This gives the protein CASSQGPRKGLGLADRTGELFF.

The chain employs TRBV7-3 and TRBJ2-3; D remains unclear. Trimming took 5 bases from V and 2 from J, leaving 20 bases between them. The germline V gene has CDR1 SGHTA and CDR2 FQGTGA. This CDR3 has 17 amino acids. The CDR3 is CASSAYDSTHDTDTQYF. In DNA, the CDR3 is TGTGCCAGCAGCGCCTATGACTCCACCCACGACACAGATACGCAGTATTTT.

The chain links TRBV7-2 to TRBJ2-3; D is perhaps TRBD2 (6 bases). Germline V gene sequence: CDR1 SGHTA, CDR2 FQGNSA. The CDR3 runs 15 residues. V gave up 3 bases and J gave up 6 bases, with 16 bases separating them. CDR3 sequence: CASSFTSLPGDTQYF. The CDR3 bases are TGTGCCAGCAGCTTTACTAGCCTGCCCGGGGATACGCAGTATTTT.

The chain has TRBV5-8 and TRBJ1-4, with TRBD1 as a possible D gene (6 bases). Trimming cost V 0 bases and J 4 bases, with 10 bases left between them. Germline CDR1 is SGHTS and CDR2 is YDEGEE. This CDR3 has 15 amino acids. The CDR3 DNA reads TGTGCCAGCAGCTTGGCCGGACAGTTTAATGAAAAACTGTTTTTT. It is translated as CASSLAGQFNEKLFF.

J is TRBJ2-1 and V is TRBV28; weak D call: TRBD1 (5 bases). The CDR3 length is 13 residues. V lost 6 bases to trimming and J lost 11 bases, with 17 bases between them. Germline lookup yields CDR1 MDHEN and CDR2 SYDVKM. The CDR3 DNA sequence: TGTGCCAGCAGAGGGTACGCAGGACATAAGCAGTTCTTC. This sequence encodes CASRGYAGHKQFF. The entire variable domain, with the rest obtained from reference TRBV28 and TRBJ2-1, is as follows: DVKVTQSSRYLVKRTGEKVFLECVQDMDHENMFWYRQDPGLGLRLIYFSYDVKMKEKGDIPEGYSVSREKKERFSLILESASTNQTSMYLCASRGYAGHKQFFGPGTRLTVL.

The V call is TRBV27, the J call TRBJ2-7; 14 bases fit TRBD2. After removal of 5 bases from V and 5 bases from J, the junction contained 11 bases not matched to a gene. This CDR3 is built from 17 residues. CDR1 is MNHEY, CDR2 SMNVEV, per germline (reference sequence). The chain's CDR3 is CASSPPGLAGALHEQYF. CDR3 DNA: TGTGCCAGCAGTCCCCCGGGACTAGCGGGAGCGCTCCACGAGCAGTACTTC.

The chain couples TRBV12-5 to TRBJ2-2, with D uncertain. The germline V gene has CDR1 LGHNT and CDR2 FRNRAP. Trimming removed 1 base at V and 8 bases at J, with 5 bases between. CDR3 length: 12 residues. Here the CDR3 reads CASGLDAGELFF. In DNA, the CDR3 is TGTGCTAGTGGTTTGGACGCTGGGGAGCTGTTTTTT.

The CDR3 protein is CASGLALNEQFF. The CDR3 DNA is TGTGCTAGTGGTTTGGCTCTCAATGAGCAGTTCTTC. The chain carries TRBV12-5 and TRBJ2-1, with no clear D. The CDR3 has 12 residues. Germline values: CDR1 LGHNT, CDR2 FRNRAP. The germline V and J ends were trimmed by 1 base and 6 bases, with 4 bases remaining between them.